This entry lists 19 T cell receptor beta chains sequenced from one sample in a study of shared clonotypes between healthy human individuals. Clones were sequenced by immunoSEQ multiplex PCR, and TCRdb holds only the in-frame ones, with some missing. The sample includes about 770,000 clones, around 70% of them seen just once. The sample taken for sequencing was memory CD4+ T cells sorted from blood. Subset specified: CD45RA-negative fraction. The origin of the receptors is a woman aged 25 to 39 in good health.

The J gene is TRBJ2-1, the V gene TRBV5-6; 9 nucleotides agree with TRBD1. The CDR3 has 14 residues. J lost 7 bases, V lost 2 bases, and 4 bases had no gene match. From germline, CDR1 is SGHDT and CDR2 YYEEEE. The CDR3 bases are TGTGCCAGCAGCTTTAACAGGGGGCTTAATGAGCAGTTCTTC. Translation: CASSFNRGLNEQFF.

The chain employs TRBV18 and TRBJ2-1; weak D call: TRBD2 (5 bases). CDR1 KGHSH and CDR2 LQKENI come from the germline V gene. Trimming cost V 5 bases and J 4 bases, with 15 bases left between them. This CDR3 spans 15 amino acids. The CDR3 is CASSYLSEGYNEQFF. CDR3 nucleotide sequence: TGTGCCAGCTCATATCTTTCTGAGGGTTACAATGAGCAGTTCTTC.

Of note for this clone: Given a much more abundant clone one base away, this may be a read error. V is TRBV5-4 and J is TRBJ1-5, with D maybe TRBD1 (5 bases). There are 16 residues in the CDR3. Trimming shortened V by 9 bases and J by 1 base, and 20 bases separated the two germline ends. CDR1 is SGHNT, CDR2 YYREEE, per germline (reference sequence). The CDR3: CATSSWDGASNQPQHF. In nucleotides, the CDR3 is TGTGCCACAAGCTCCTGGGACGGGGCGAGCAATCAGCCCCAGCATTTT.

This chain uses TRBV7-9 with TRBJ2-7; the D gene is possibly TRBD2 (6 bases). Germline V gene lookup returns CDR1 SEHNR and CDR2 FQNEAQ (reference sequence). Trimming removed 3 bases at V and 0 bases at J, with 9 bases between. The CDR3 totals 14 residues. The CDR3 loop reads CASSFAGFSYEQYF. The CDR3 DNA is TGTGCCAGCAGCTTCGCGGGGTTCTCCTACGAGCAGTACTTC.

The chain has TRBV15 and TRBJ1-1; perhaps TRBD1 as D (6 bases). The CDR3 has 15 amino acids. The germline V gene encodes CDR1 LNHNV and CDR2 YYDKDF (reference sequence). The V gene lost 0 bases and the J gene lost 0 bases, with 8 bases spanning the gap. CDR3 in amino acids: CATSREGHMNTEAFF. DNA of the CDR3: TGTGCCACCAGCAGAGAGGGACATATGAACACTGAAGCTTTCTTT.

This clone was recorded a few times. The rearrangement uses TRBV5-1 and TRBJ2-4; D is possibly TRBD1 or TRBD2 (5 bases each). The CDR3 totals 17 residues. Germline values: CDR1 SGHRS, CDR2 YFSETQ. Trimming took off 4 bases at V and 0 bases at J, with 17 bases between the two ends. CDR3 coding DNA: TGCGCCAGCAGCCACGGGGACGCCGATATAGCCAAAAACATTCAGTACTTC. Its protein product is CASSHGDADIAKNIQYF.

The CDR3 coding sequence is TGTGCCAGCTCACCAGAGGGGACAGGGCCCCAGTACTTC. It codes for CASSPEGTGPQYF. The chain carries TRBV18 and TRBJ2-5, with 9 bases aligning to TRBD1. CDR1 is KGHSH, CDR2 LQKENI, per germline. Losses at the gene ends were 2 bases for V and 9 bases for J; bases not matched to a gene: 4. CDR3 length: 13 residues. Combining the CDR3 with reference TRBV18 and TRBJ2-5 gives the whole variable domain NAGVMQNPRHLVRRRGQEARLRCSPMKGHSHVYWYRQLPEEGLKFMVYLQKENIIDESGMPKERFSAEFPKEGPSILRIQQVVRGDSAAYFCASSPEGTGPQYFGPGTRLLVL.

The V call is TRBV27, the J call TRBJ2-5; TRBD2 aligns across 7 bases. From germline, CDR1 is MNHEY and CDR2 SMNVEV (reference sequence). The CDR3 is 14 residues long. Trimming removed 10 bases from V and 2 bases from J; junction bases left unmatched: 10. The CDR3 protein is CATPFSGGQETQYF. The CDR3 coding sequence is TGTGCCACCCCGTTCTCGGGGGGACAAGAGACCCAGTACTTC.

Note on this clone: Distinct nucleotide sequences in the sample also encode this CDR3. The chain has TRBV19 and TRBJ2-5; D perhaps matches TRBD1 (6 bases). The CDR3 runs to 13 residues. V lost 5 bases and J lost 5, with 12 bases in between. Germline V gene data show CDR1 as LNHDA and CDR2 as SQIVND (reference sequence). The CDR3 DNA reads TGTGCCAGTAGTCAACAGGGTCGGGAGACCCAGTACTTC. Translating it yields CASSQQGRETQYF. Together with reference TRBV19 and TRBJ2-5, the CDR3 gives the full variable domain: DGGITQSPKYLFRKEGQNVTLSCEQNLNHDAMYWYRQDPGQGLRLIYYSQIVNDFQKGDIAEGYSVSREKKESFPLTVTSAQKNPTAFYLCASSQQGRETQYFGPGTRLLVL.

The CDR3 spells CASSPGGTNEKLFF. For the CDR3, the DNA is TGCGCCAGCAGCCCAGGGGGAACTAATGAAAAACTGTTTTTT. V usage is TRBV5-1 and J usage is TRBJ1-4; TRBD1 matches 7 bases. J lost 1 base, V lost 4 bases, and 1 base had no gene match. Germline V gene lookup returns CDR1 SGHRS and CDR2 YFSETQ. The CDR3 loop spans 14 amino acids.

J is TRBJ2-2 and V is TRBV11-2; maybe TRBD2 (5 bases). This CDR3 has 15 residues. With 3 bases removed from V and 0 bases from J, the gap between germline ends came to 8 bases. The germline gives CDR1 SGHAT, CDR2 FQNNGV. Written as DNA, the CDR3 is TGTGCCAGCAGCTTGCAGCGGACGAACACCGGGGAGCTGTTTTTT. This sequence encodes CASSLQRTNTGELFF. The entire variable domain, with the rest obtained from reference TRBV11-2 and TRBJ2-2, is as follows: EAGVAQSPRYKIIEKRQSVAFWCNPISGHATLYWYQQILGQGPKLLIQFQNNGVVDDSQLPKDRFSAERLKGVDSTLKIQPAKLEDSAVYLCASSLQRTNTGELFFGEGSRLTVL.

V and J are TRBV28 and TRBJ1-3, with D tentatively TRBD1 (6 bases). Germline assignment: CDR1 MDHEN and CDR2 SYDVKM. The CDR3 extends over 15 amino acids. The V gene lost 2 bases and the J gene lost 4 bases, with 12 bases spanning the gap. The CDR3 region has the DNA TGTGCCAGCAGTTTACGGGGGGCGAAAGGAAACACCATATATTTT. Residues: CASSLRGAKGNTIYF.

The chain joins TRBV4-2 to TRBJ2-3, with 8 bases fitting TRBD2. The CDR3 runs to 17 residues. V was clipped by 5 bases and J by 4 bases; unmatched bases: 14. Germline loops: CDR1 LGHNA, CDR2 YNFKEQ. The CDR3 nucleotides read TGTGCCAGCAGCTCTTTAACCGGGGGGGGCTTTTCAGATACGCAGTATTTT. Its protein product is CASSSLTGGGFSDTQYF.

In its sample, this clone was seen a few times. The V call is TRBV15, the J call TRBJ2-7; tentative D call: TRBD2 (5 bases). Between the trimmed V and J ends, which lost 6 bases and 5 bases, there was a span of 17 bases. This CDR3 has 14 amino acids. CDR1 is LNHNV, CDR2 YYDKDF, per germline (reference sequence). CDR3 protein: CATRDSIGRDEQYF. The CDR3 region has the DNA TGTGCCACCAGGGACTCCATTGGACGGGACGAGCAGTACTTC.

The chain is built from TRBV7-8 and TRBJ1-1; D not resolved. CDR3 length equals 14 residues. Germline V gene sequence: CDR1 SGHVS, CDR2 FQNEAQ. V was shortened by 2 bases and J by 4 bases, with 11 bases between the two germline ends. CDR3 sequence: CASSLYLGITEAFF. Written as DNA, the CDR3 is TGTGCCAGCAGCTTATATCTGGGGATCACTGAAGCTTTCTTT.

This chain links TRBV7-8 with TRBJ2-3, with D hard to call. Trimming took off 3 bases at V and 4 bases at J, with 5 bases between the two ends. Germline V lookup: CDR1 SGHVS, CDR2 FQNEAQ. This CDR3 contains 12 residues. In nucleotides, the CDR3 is TGTGCCAGCAGCTTGAACTCAGATACGCAGTATTTT. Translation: CASSLNSDTQYF.

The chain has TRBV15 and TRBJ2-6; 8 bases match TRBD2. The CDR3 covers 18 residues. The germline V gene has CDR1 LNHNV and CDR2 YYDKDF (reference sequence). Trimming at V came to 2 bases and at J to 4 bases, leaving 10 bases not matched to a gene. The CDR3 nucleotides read TGTGCCACCAGCAGACCACCGGGACTAGTGGCCGGGGCCAACGTCCTGACTTTC. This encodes CATSRPPGLVAGANVLTF.

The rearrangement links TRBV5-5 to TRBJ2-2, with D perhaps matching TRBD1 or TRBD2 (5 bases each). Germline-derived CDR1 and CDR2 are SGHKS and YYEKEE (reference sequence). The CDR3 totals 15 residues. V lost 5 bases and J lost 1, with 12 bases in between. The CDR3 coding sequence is TGTGCCAGCAGGGGGGTCAGCTTGAACACCGGGGAGCTGTTTTTT. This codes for CASRGVSLNTGELFF.

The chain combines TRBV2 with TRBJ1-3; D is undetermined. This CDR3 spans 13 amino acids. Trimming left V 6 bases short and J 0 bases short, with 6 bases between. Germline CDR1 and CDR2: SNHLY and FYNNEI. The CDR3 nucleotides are TGTGCCAGCAGCCTGGGCTCTGGAAACACCATATATTTT. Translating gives CASSLGSGNTIYF.